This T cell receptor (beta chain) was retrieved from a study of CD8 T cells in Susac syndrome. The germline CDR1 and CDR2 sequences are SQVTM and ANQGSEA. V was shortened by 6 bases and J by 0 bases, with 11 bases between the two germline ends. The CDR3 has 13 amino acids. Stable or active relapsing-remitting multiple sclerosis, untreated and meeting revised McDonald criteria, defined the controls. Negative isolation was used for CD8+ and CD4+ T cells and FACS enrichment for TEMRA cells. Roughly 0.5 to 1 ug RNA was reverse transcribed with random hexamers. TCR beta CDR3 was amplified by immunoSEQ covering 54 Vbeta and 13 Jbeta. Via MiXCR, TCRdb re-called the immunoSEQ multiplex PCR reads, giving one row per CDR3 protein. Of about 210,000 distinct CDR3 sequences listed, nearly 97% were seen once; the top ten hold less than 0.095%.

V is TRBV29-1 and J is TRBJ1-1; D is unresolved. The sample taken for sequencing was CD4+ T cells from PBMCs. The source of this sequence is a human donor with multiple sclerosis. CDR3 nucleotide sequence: TGCAGCGTGGCGAGGATGATGAACACTGAAGCTTTCTTT. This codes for CSVARMMNTEAFF.